This TCR beta chain was found in a study of OX40 agonist ivuxolimab in advanced cancers. Study-wide background: Patients in the trial were receiving intravenous ivuxolimab every 2 weeks, at doses of 0.01 to 10 mg/kg. In three patients, partial responses were observed, one with hepatocellular carcinoma and two with cutaneous melanoma.

Trimming stripped 5 bases from V and 1 base from J, with 11 bases between. CDR3 length: 14 residues. The germline gives CDR1 SGHRS, CDR2 YFSETQ. Study results and caveats: On average, CD8+ T cells showed a greater number of expanded clones than CD4+.

The data were produced by immunoSEQ multiplex PCR, yet TCRdb's version contains in-frame clones alone and is incomplete. In the table there are around 35,000 clones, approximately 88% of which are singletons. The sample holds one count of this clone. The antigen is unknown. The material sequenced was CD4+ or CD8+ T cells sorted from blood, taken in a trial of the OX40 agonist ivuxolimab. This chain links TRBV5-1 with TRBJ2-3; D is unclear. This TCR derives from an adult with an advanced solid tumor such as melanoma, head and neck, liver or kidney cancer. In DNA form, the CDR3 reads TGCGCCAGCAGAGTAGGGATGGGCACAGATACGCAGTATTTT. This translates into CASRVGMGTDTQYF.